Below are 14 T cell receptor beta chains sequenced from a single sample in a study of CD8+ T cells in alopecia areata (dated by TCRdb to between 2018 and 2020). Preparation of the library involved the immunoSEQ multiplex PCR assay. RNA was extracted from all samples and reverse transcribed into cDNA as template for TCR sequencing. Here the immuneACCESS table is served through TCRdb, limited to in-frame sequences with V and J called. Missing clones are a known gap in these copies; in checked studies unresolved V genes cover under half, and the rest lacks a known reason. In all, the sample holds some 99,000 clones, and 60% to 75% of those were seen once. The ten largest clonotypes hold roughly 15% of the sample. Taken with the paper, the label for time point translates to: around 4 weeks on oral tofacitinib. The treatment or condition tag for this specimen amounts to: oral pan-JAK inhibitor, 5-10 mg twice daily.

The sequencing used CD8+ T cells sorted from blood, collected at week 4, from a patient treated with tofacitinib. The receptors here all came from a human donor with alopecia areata.

This clone was seen more than once but under ten times. The chain uses TRBV15 and TRBJ1-5; D gene ambiguous. The V gene's germline CDR1 is LNHNV and CDR2 YYDKDF (reference sequence). Between the trimmed V and J ends, which lost 1 base and 11 bases, there was a span of 12 bases. The CDR3 length is 13 residues. The CDR3 DNA sequence: TGTGCCACCAGCAGAGTTCATCCGGCGGCCCAGCATTTT. This gives the protein CATSRVHPAAQHF.

The gene calls are TRBV27 and TRBJ2-1, with TRBD2 identical over 15 bases. CDR1 and CDR2 (germline): MNHEY, SMNVEV (reference sequence). This CDR3 has 18 residues. V gave up 2 bases and J gave up 8 bases; unmatched junction bases: 10. CDR3 sequence (DNA): TGTGCCAGCAGTTTACAAGGACTAGCGGGAGGGCCTATCCATGAGCAGTTCTTC. This encodes CASSLQGLAGGPIHEQFF.

This clone was recorded many times. The chain is built from TRBV7-6 and TRBJ1-5; D may be TRBD1 (5 bases). V lost 5 bases and J lost 2, with 10 bases in between. The CDR3 covers 14 residues. The germline CDR1 and CDR2 sequences are SGHVS and FNYEAQ. CDR3 in DNA: TGTGCCAGCAGCCCCACCAGGGGCAATCAGCCCCAGCATTTT. This encodes CASSPTRGNQPQHF. The complete variable domain, with remaining parts taken from reference TRBV7-6 and TRBJ1-5, reads GAGVSQSPRYKVTKRGQDVALRCDPISGHVSLYWYRQALGQGPEFLTYFNYEAQQDKSGLPNDRFSAERPEGSISTLTIQRTEQRDSAMYRCASSPTRGNQPQHFGDGTRLSIL.

This chain links TRBV4-1 with TRBJ1-2; maybe TRBD1 (6 bases). CDR1 and CDR2 (germline): MGHRA, YSYEKL. CDR3 size: 15 residues. V was clipped by 0 bases and J by 6 bases, with 14 bases between them. The CDR3 reads CASSQDGVQGDGYTF. DNA for the CDR3: TGCGCCAGCAGCCAAGATGGGGTACAGGGCGATGGCTACACCTTC.

This chain joins TRBV7-3 and TRBJ2-1; the D gene could be TRBD1 or TRBD2 (5 bases each). The CDR3 runs 15 residues. The germline gives CDR1 SGHTA, CDR2 FQGTGA. Trimming took 4 bases from V and 8 from J, leaving 18 bases between them. The CDR3 DNA is TGTGCCAGCAGCTCGGGGACCAGCCCGTACGATGAGCAGTTCTTC. It translates to CASSSGTSPYDEQFF.

This clone was found a few times. The chain has TRBV13 and TRBJ2-7, with D unresolved. Trimming left V 3 bases short and J 1 base short, with 16 bases between. The CDR3 length is 16 residues. Germline CDR1 PRHDT, CDR2 FYEKMQ (reference sequence). The CDR3 DNA reads as TGTGCCAGCAGCTTTCTAGGAGCGTCCTTTTCCTACGAGCAGTACTTC. Translation gives CASSFLGASFSYEQYF.

The table lists this clone with a few counts. The CDR3 DNA follows: TGCGCCAGCAGCTTCCTAGCGGGTAGCACAGATACGCAGTATTTT. This sequence encodes CASSFLAGSTDTQYF. The chain recombines TRBV5-1 with TRBJ2-3; 8 bases line up with TRBD2. This CDR3 is 15 amino acids long. Germline assignment: CDR1 SGHRS and CDR2 YFSETQ. The V and J ends lost 2 bases and 0 bases, in that order; junction bases with no gene match: 2.

In this sample, this clone turned up a few times. The chain combines TRBV29-1 with TRBJ2-1; D remains ambiguous. The CDR3 extends over 13 amino acids. Germline V lookup: CDR1 SQVTM, CDR2 ANQGSEA. Trimming shortened V by 3 bases and J by 4 bases, and 10 bases separated the two germline ends. CDR3 region: CSVDSGPYNEQFF. The CDR3 DNA is TGCAGCGTTGATTCCGGGCCTTACAATGAGCAGTTCTTC.

This rearrangement joins TRBV5-6 to TRBJ2-7; D is possibly TRBD1 (5 bases). V was trimmed by 3 bases and J by 3 bases, leaving 7 bases between them. There are 12 residues in the CDR3. The germline V gene encodes CDR1 SGHDT and CDR2 YYEEEE. The DNA of the CDR3 is TGTGCCAGCAGCTGGGGCAGCTACGAGCAGTACTTC. Encoded protein: CASSWGSYEQYF.

The V and J genes are TRBV9 and TRBJ2-1; D is unclear. From germline, CDR1 is SGDLS and CDR2 YYNGEE. Trimming took off 4 bases at V and 6 bases at J, with 11 bases between the two ends. The CDR3 sequence is 13 residues long. CDR3 nucleotides: TGTGCCAGCAGCAATACAAACCCCAATGAGCAGTTCTTC. Encoded protein: CASSNTNPNEQFF.

The chain has TRBV29-1 and TRBJ1-4, with D possibly matching TRBD1 (5 bases). V gave up 0 bases and J gave up 7 bases, with 12 bases separating them. The germline V gene has CDR1 SQVTM and CDR2 ANQGSEA. The CDR3 runs 14 residues. The CDR3 DNA reads as TGCAGCGTTGAAGAAAGAGGGGCAGGTGAAAAACTGTTTTTT. Protein product: CSVEERGAGEKLFF.

The rearrangement links TRBV4-3 to TRBJ2-6, with D maybe TRBD1 (5 bases). The CDR3 runs 17 residues. CDR1 is LGHNA, CDR2 YSLEER, per germline. V lost 0 bases to trimming and J lost 2 bases, with 11 bases between them. DNA of the CDR3: TGCGCCAGCAGCCAAGATCCAACAGGAACTGGGGCCAACGTCCTGACTTTC. This encodes CASSQDPTGTGANVLTF.

The chain uses TRBV5-1 and TRBJ2-7, with D possibly being TRBD1 (6 bases). Germline loops: CDR1 SGHRS, CDR2 YFSETQ. Trimming stripped 3 bases from V and 2 bases from J, with 15 bases between. The CDR3 is made up of 15 amino acids. DNA of the CDR3: TGCGCCAGCAGCTCGCGATTGACAGGTGCCTACGAGCAGTACTTC. It encodes CASSSRLTGAYEQYF.

The chain carries TRBV27 and TRBJ2-2; D might be TRBD2 (6 bases). Trimming removed 1 base from V and 6 bases from J, with 9 bases in between. The V gene's germline CDR1 is MNHEY and CDR2 SMNVEV (reference sequence). This CDR3 contains 14 residues. As DNA, the CDR3 is TGTGCCAGCAGTTTATGGGGGGTGCCCGGGGAGCTGTTTTTT. Translating gives CASSLWGVPGELFF.